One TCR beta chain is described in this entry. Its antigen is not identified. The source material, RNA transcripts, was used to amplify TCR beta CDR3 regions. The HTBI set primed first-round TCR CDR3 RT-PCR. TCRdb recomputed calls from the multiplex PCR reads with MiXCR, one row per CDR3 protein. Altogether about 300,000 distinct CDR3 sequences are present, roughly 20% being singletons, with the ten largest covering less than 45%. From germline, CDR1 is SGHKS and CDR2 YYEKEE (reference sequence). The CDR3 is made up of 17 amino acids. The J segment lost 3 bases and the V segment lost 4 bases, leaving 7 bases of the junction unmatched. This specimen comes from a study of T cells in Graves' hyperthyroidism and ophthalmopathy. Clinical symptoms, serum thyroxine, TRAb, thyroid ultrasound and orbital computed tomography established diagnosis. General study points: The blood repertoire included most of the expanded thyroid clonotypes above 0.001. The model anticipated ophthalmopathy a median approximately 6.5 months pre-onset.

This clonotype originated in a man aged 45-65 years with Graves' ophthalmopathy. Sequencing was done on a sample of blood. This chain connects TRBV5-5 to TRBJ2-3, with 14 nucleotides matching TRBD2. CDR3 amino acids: CASSQGLAGEHTDTQYF. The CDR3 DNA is TGTGCCAGCAGCCAGGGACTAGCGGGAGAACATACAGATACGCAGTATTTT.